This T cell receptor beta chain was captured by sequencing in a study of blood T cell repertoires in COVID-19. Measured with immunoSEQ multiplex PCR; TCRdb has only the in-frame clones, and not every one. The sample includes about 160,000 clones, about 90% of them seen just once. V shed 2 bases and J 10 bases; nucleotides not matched to a gene: 5. CDR3 size: 13 residues. Germline V gene sequence: CDR1 SGHDN, CDR2 FVKESK. Material for sequencing was peripheral blood. The rearrangement joins TRBV14 to TRBJ2-3; 8 bases match TRBD2. The TCR originated in a man aged 25 to 40 with COVID-19, enrolled during active disease. As DNA, the CDR3 is TGTGCCAGCAGCCAATCCGGGACTAGAGCGCAGTATTTT. This encodes CASSQSGTRAQYF.